The clone carrying this T cell receptor (beta chain) was found a few times. These data belong to a study of blood T cells in healthy people across ages. The CDR3 has 14 residues. CDR1 and CDR2 (germline): DFQATT, SNEGSKA (reference sequence). The V end lost 3 bases, the J end lost 8 bases, and 17 bases lay between the germline ends. Then a second PCR, running roughly 7 to 11 cycles, was carried out with a sample-barcoded 5' primer and a J-beta primer mix. TCRdb re-called the 5' RACE reads through MiXCR, storing one row per CDR3 protein. The data show roughly 800,000 distinct CDR3 sequences, more than 25% seen once. The data were also submitted as part of a second study, on T cells of mothers and their children. As reported in that work: Healthy Caucasian mothers, a few in number, and their six children were the donors.

Sequencing input: blood. The receptor comes from a boy aged 5 to 17 in good health. The chain joins TRBV20-1 to TRBJ2-4, with D perhaps TRBD1 (7 bases). The CDR3 nucleotides read TGCAGTGCTAGGGAAGCTCAGGGGGAGGACATTCAGTACTTC. Amino acid sequence: CSAREAQGEDIQYF.